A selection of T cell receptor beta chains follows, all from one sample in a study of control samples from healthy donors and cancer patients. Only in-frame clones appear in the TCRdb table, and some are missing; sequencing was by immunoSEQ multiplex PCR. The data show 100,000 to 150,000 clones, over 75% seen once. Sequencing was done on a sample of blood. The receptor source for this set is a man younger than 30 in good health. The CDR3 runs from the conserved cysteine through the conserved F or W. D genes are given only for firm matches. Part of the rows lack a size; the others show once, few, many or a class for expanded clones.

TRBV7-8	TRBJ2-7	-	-	CASSPRGGQLRYEQYF	TGTGCCAGCAGCCCGAGAGGCGGGCAGCTACGCTACGAGCAGTACTTC
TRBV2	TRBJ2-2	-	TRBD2	CASLGLAGAGELFF	TGTGCCAGCCTAGGACTAGCGGGGGCCGGGGAGCTGTTTTTT
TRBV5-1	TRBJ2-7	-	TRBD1	CASSFGTGNYEQYF	TGCGCCAGCAGTTTCGGGACAGGGAACTACGAGCAGTACTTC
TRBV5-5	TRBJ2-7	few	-	CASSLVSRAYEQYF	TGTGCCAGCAGCTTGGTGTCCCGCGCCTACGAGCAGTACTTC
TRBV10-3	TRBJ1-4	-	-	CAISESGVRDEKLFF	TGTGCCATCAGTGAGTCGGGGGTCCGTGATGAAAAACTGTTTTTT
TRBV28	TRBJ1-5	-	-	CASSLKGSNQPQHF	TGTGCCAGCAGTTTGAAGGGGTCTAATCAGCCCCAGCATTTT
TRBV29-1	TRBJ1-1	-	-	CSVALGGGTYLTEAFF	TGCAGCGTTGCCCTTGGGGGGGGTACCTACTTAACTGAAGCTTTCTTT
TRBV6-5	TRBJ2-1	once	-	CASRRSDGSYNEQFF	TGTGCCAGCAGACGTAGTGACGGCTCCTACAATGAGCAGTTCTTC
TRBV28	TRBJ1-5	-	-	CASSLHGPIQPQHF	TGTGCCAGCAGTTTGCACGGGCCGATTCAGCCCCAGCATTTT
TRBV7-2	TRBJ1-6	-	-	CASSLEKGNSPLHF	TGTGCCAGCAGCTTAGAAAAGGGGAATTCACCCCTCCACTTT
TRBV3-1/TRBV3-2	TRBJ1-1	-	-	CASSQTTPNTEAFF	TGTGCCAGCAGCCAAACCACTCCAAACACTGAAGCTTTCTTT
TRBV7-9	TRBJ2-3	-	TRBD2	CASTKGAGLLVDTQYF	TGTGCCAGCACCAAAGGGGCGGGACTATTAGTGGATACGCAGTATTTT
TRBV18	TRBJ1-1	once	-	CASSPRDGEAFF	TGTGCCAGCTCACCCAGGGACGGTGAAGCTTTCTTT
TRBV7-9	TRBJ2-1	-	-	CASSLLKGRNEQFF	TGTGCCAGCAGCTTACTTAAAGGGCGCAATGAGCAGTTCTTC
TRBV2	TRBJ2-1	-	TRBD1	CASSVSGQAPPYNEQFF	TGTGCCAGCAGTGTTTCCGGACAGGCGCCCCCCTACAATGAGCAGTTCTTC
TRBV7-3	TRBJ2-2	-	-	CASSLLRAGWATGELFF	TGTGCCAGCAGCTTACTCCGGGCAGGGTGGGCCACCGGGGAGCTGTTTTTT
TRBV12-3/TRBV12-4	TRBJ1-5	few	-	CASSFPDQPQHF	TGTGCCAGCAGTTTCCCTGATCAGCCCCAGCATTTT
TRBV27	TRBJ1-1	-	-	CASSPGETEAFF	TGTGCCAGCAGCCCAGGCGAGACTGAAGCTTTCTTT